The 20 T cell receptor beta chains listed next were all sequenced from one sample in a study of blood T cells in healthy people across ages (dated by TCRdb to about 2015). Library method: 5' RACE. TCRdb names Illumina HiSeq 2500 as the instrument used. The second PCR ran for about 6 to 12 cycles and used a J-beta primer mix along with a sample-barcoded 5' primer. The raw public data were reprocessed by TCRdb itself: fastp quality trimming at Q25, MiXCR clonotype calling, in-frame beta chains only. Here each entry gathers all rows of one CDR3 protein and keeps the most common genes and DNA. The sample table records roughly 800,000 distinct CDR3 sequences; roughly 24% of these occur just once. The ten largest account for around 2.9% of the sample. The sample was also linked to a second study, of T cells of mothers and their children.

Material for sequencing was blood. The receptor source for this set is a boy between 10 and 17 years old in good health.

There are a few counts of this clonotype. The V and J genes are TRBV13 and TRBJ1-6, with D unclear. Trimming took 4 bases from V and 4 from J, leaving 8 bases between them. The V gene's germline CDR1 is PRHDT and CDR2 FYEKMQ (reference sequence). The CDR3 loop spans 14 amino acids. This CDR3 is CASSSDGYNSPLHF. For the CDR3, the DNA is TGTGCCAGCAGCTCCGACGGTTATAATTCACCCCTCCACTTT.

This clonotype was counted only a few times. The V call is TRBV11-2, the J call TRBJ2-1; TRBD2 aligns across 9 bases. The CDR3 extends over 16 amino acids. CDR1 is SGHAT, CDR2 FQNNGV, per germline. Germline trimming cut 2 bases from V and 8 bases from J; bases unmatched to any gene: 10. CDR3 amino acids: CASSLRVDSGGDEQFF. The CDR3 nucleotides read TGTGCCAGCAGCTTAAGGGTGGATAGCGGGGGCGATGAGCAGTTCTTC.

This clonotype was found a few times. The chain employs TRBV7-3 and TRBJ2-1, with D uncertain. Trimming removed 2 bases at V and 12 bases at J, with 11 bases between. The CDR3 runs 12 residues. CDR1 is SGHTA, CDR2 FQGTGA, per germline. The CDR3 DNA reads as TGTGCCAGCAGCTTATGGCAAGTTGGGCAGTTCTTC. It is translated as CASSLWQVGQFF.

Only a few counts were recorded for this clonotype. This chain joins TRBV6-6 and TRBJ1-1, with a weak D call TRBD1 (6 bases). Trimming removed 0 bases from V and 3 bases from J, with 17 bases in between. In germline, CDR1 is MNHNY, CDR2 SVGAGI (reference sequence). This CDR3 contains 17 residues. This chain's CDR3 is CASSYSGVRGGDTEAFF. Here the CDR3 DNA reads TGTGCCAGCAGTTACTCAGGGGTCAGGGGTGGGGACACTGAAGCTTTCTTT.

A few counts support this clonotype. The chain has TRBV7-3 and TRBJ2-1; no firm D call. CDR3 length: 14 amino acids. V was trimmed by 4 bases and J by 5 bases, leaving 12 bases between them. Germline V gene sequence: CDR1 SGHTA, CDR2 FQGTGA. The CDR3 DNA reads TGTGCCAGCAGCTGGACCTACGGCGACAATGAGCAGTTCTTC. Its translation: CASSWTYGDNEQFF.

The chain is built from TRBV7-2 and TRBJ2-3; D gene uncertain. The CDR3 consists of 14 residues. Germline CDR1 reads SGHTA; CDR2 reads FQGNSA. Trimming took 2 bases from V and 0 from J, leaving 6 bases between them. CDR3 sequence (DNA): TGTGCCAGCAGCTTAAGCCAGAGCACAGATACGCAGTATTTT. Protein: CASSLSQSTDTQYF.

The chain employs TRBV24-1 and TRBJ1-2; D call uncertain. Trimming took off 5 bases at V and 4 bases at J, with 10 bases between the two ends. The CDR3 extends over 13 amino acids. From germline, CDR1 is KGHDR and CDR2 SFDVKD. The CDR3 reads CATSGDKGYGYTF. The CDR3 coding sequence is TGTGCCACCAGTGGAGACAAGGGCTATGGCTACACCTTC.

V gene TRBV15 combines with J gene TRBJ1-2, with D uncertain. The germline V gene has CDR1 LNHNV and CDR2 YYDKDF (reference sequence). The CDR3 totals 13 residues. The germline V and J ends were trimmed by 1 base and 0 bases, with 3 bases remaining between them. Here the CDR3 DNA reads TGTGCCACCAGCAGAGGCCCTAACTATGGCTACACCTTC. It codes for CATSRGPNYGYTF.

In this sample, this clonotype turned up a few times. The chain couples TRBV28 to TRBJ2-5; 8 nucleotides match TRBD2. This CDR3 contains 16 residues. J lost 5 bases, V lost 7 bases, and 15 bases had no gene match. From germline, CDR1 is MDHEN and CDR2 SYDVKM. CDR3 coding DNA: TGTGCCAGCAAGGCGCCGGGACTAGGCAGTTGGGAGACCCAGTACTTC. It specifies CASKAPGLGSWETQYF.

A few counts support this clonotype. The chain combines TRBV20-1 with TRBJ2-1, with D possibly being TRBD2 (6 bases). The CDR3 extends over 15 amino acids. Trimming pared 1 base from V and 4 bases from J, leaving 14 bases between. Germline CDR1 reads DFQATT; CDR2 reads SNEGSKA (reference sequence). The CDR3 is CSARVGGGGYNEQFF. In nucleotides, the CDR3 is TGCAGTGCTAGAGTGGGAGGTGGGGGATACAATGAGCAGTTCTTC.

The chain has TRBV20-1 and TRBJ2-2; 12 bases line up with TRBD2. V was pared by 6 bases and J by 8 bases, with 7 bases of the junction left unmatched. Germline V CDR1 and CDR2: DFQATT, SNEGSKA (reference sequence). The CDR3 is 14 amino acids. The CDR3 DNA is TGCAGTGCAGGACTAGCGGGGCGTGCGGGGGAGCTGTTTTTT. Translating it yields CSAGLAGRAGELFF.

This rearrangement joins TRBV6-5 to TRBJ2-3, with D tentatively TRBD1 or TRBD2 (5 bases each). The CDR3 sequence is 15 residues long. Germline CDR1 reads MNHEY; CDR2 reads SVGAGI. The germline V and J ends were trimmed by 4 bases and 2 bases, with 13 bases remaining between them. The CDR3 here is CASSSDGAHTDTQYF. In nucleotides, the CDR3 is TGTGCCAGCAGTTCCGACGGGGCCCACACAGATACGCAGTATTTT.

The chain employs TRBV27 and TRBJ2-5, with TRBD2 identical over 11 bases. TRBJ2-7 explains the end of the DNA better; the J call may be wrong. This CDR3 comprises 16 residues. Germline CDR1 reads MNHEY; CDR2 reads SMNVEV (reference sequence). The CDR3 region has the DNA TGTGCCAGCAGTCCAATAGGGACTAGCGGAACCTACGAGCAGTACTTC. It codes for CASSPIGTSGTYEQYF.

This clonotype was detected a few times. The chain carries TRBV3-1 and TRBJ2-5; 7 bases fit TRBD2. The CDR3 is 19 amino acids. Losses at the gene ends were 0 bases for V and 2 bases for J; bases not matched to a gene: 15. Germline loops: CDR1 LGHDT, CDR2 YNNKEL (reference sequence). CDR3 DNA: TGTGCCAGCAGCCAAGAAGGGGACGTATGGGCGGGGGAACAAGAGACCCAGTACTTC. It codes for CASSQEGDVWAGEQETQYF.

The gene calls are TRBV4-3 and TRBJ2-1; 10 positions match TRBD2. Germline CDR1 LGHNA, CDR2 YSLEER. V was clipped by 4 bases and J by 0 bases; unmatched bases: 6. This CDR3 has 17 residues. In DNA, the CDR3 is TGCGCCAGCAGCCGATACCCTAGCGGGAGCTCCTACAATGAGCAGTTCTTC. Its translation is CASSRYPSGSSYNEQFF.

The rearrangement links TRBV27 to TRBJ1-2; no reliable D call. This CDR3 contains 14 residues. Germline-derived CDR1 and CDR2 are MNHEY and SMNVEV (reference sequence). Deletions cut 5 bases from V and 2 bases from J, with 12 bases between. The CDR3 region has the DNA TGTGCCAGCAGTCCAACGGGCCGCAACTATGGCTACACCTTC. This codes for CASSPTGRNYGYTF.

The chain links TRBV9 to TRBJ2-2; 7 bases match TRBD1. V lost 3 bases to trimming and J lost 1 base; unmatched junction nucleotides: 6. This CDR3 is built from 16 residues. Germline CDR1 SGDLS, CDR2 YYNGEE. The CDR3 region is CASSARQGLNTGELFF. In nucleotides, the CDR3 is TGTGCCAGCAGCGCCCGACAGGGATTGAACACCGGGGAGCTGTTTTTT. Variable domain in full (rest from reference TRBV9 and TRBJ2-2): DSGVTQTPKHLITATGQRVTLRCSPRSGDLSVYWYQQSLDQGLQFLIQYYNGEERAKGNILERFSAQQFPDLHSELNLSSLELGDSALYFCASSARQGLNTGELFFGEGSRLTVL.

This sequence joins TRBV5-1 and TRBJ2-7, with D hard to call. Trimming left V 2 bases short and J 3 bases short, with 24 bases between. Looked up from germline, CDR1 is SGHRS and CDR2 is YFSETQ. This CDR3 is 18 amino acids long. CDR3 sequence reads: CASSFSVASSGSFYEQYF. CDR3 sequence (DNA): TGCGCCAGCAGCTTTTCGGTCGCATCCTCCGGTTCTTTCTACGAGCAGTACTTC. Based on the CDR3 plus reference TRBV5-1 and TRBJ2-7, the full variable domain is KAGVTQTPRYLIKTRGQQVTLSCSPISGHRSVSWYQQTPGQGLQFLFEYFSETQRNKGNFPGRFSGRQFSNSRSEMNVSTLELGDSALYLCASSFSVASSGSFYEQYFGPGTRLTVT.

The V and J genes are TRBV29-1 and TRBJ2-7; no firm D call. V lost 1 base, J lost 4 bases, and 11 bases lay in between. The germline CDR1 and CDR2 sequences are SQVTM and ANQGSEA. The CDR3 sequence is 13 residues long. CDR3: CSVEGYGRYEQYF. CDR3 coding DNA: TGCAGCGTTGAAGGGTACGGACGGTACGAGCAGTACTTC.

Note on this clonotype: One end of the junction fails to match germline, which may point to a read error. In DNA, the CDR3 is TGTTCCAGCAGCCCCCACAGGGAGCGCACAGATACGCAGTATTTT. Protein sequence: CSSSPHRERTDTQYF. The gene calls are TRBV7-9 and TRBJ2-3; D is perhaps TRBD1 (6 bases). CDR1 and CDR2 (germline): SEHNR, FQNEAQ (reference sequence). The CDR3 covers 15 residues.